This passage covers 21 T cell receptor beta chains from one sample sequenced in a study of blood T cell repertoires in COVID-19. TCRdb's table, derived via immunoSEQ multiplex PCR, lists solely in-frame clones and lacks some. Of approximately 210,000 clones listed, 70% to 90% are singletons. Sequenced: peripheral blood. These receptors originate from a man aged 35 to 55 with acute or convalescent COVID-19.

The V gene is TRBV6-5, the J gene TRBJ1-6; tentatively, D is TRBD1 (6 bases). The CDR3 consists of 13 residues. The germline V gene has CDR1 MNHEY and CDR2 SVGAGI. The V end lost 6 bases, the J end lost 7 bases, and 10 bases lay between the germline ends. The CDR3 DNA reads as TGTGCCAGCAGCACAGGGCCCAATTCACCCCTCCACTTT. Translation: CASSTGPNSPLHF.

The CDR3 region has the DNA TGTGCCAGCAGCGTAGCGGGAGGACTAGCGGGGGGAGAGACCCAGTACTTC. Its protein product is CASSVAGGLAGGETQYF. The chain joins TRBV9 to TRBJ2-5; 14 nucleotides match TRBD2. The germline V gene has CDR1 SGDLS and CDR2 YYNGEE. The J segment lost 4 bases and the V segment lost 0 bases, leaving 5 bases of the junction unmatched. The CDR3 runs to 17 residues. Full variable domain (missing parts from reference TRBV9 and TRBJ2-5): DSGVTQTPKHLITATGQRVTLRCSPRSGDLSVYWYQQSLDQGLQFLIQYYNGEERAKGNILERFSAQQFPDLHSELNLSSLELGDSALYFCASSVAGGLAGGETQYFGPGTRLLVL.

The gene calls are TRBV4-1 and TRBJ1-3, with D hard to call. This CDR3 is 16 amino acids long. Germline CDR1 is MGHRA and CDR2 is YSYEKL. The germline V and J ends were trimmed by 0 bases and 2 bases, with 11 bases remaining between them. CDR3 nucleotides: TGCGCCAGCAGCCAAGATGACGGGAGGGCTGGAAACACCATATATTTT. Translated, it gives CASSQDDGRAGNTIYF.

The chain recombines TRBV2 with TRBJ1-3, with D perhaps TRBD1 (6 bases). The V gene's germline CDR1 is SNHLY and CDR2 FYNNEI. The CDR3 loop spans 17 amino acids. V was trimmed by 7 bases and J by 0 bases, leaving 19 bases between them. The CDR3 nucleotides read TGTGCCAGCAAGTATCAAGGACAGCGAACCTCTGGAAACACCATATATTTT. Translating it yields CASKYQGQRTSGNTIYF.

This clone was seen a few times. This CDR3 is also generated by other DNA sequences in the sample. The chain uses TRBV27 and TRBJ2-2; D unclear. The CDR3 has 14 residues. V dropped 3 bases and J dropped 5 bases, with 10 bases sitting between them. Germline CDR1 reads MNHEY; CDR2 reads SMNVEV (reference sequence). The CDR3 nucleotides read TGTGCCAGCAGTTTGAGGAGTAGGACCGGGGAGCTGTTTTTT. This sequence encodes CASSLRSRTGELFF.

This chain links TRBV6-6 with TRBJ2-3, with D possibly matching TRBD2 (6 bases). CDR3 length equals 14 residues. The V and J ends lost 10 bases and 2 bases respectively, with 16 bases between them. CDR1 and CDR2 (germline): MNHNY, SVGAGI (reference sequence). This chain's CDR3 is CATLRGLVTDTQYF. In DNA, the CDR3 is TGTGCCACCCTTCGGGGACTTGTCACAGATACGCAGTATTTT.

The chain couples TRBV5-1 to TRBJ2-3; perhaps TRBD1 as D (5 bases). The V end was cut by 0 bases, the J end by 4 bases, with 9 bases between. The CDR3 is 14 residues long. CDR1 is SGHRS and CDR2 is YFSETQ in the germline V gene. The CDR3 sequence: CASSLVSGPDTQYF. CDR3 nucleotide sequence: TGCGCCAGCAGCTTGGTTTCAGGGCCAGATACGCAGTATTTT.

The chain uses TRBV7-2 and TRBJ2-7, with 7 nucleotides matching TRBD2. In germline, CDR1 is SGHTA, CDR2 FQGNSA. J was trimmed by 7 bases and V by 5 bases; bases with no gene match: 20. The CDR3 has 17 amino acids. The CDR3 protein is CASSPRRGGRRSGEQYF. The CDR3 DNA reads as TGTGCCAGCAGCCCACGTCGGGGCGGGAGAAGGTCGGGTGAGCAGTACTTC.

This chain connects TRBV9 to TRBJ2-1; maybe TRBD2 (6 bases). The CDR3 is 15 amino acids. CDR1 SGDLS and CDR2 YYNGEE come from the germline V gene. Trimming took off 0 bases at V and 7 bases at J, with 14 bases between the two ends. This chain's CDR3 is CASSVVGTGENEQFF. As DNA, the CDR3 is TGTGCCAGCAGCGTAGTAGGGACGGGGGAGAATGAGCAGTTCTTC.

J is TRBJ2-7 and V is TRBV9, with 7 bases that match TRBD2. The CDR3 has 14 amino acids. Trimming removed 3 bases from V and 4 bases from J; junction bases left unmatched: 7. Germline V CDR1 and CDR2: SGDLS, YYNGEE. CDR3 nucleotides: TGTGCCAGCAGCGCCAGACTAGCTCCGTACGAGCAGTACTTC. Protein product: CASSARLAPYEQYF.

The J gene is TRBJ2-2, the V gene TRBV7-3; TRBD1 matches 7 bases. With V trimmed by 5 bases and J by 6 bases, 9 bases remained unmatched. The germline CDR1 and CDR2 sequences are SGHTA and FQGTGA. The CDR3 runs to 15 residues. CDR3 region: CASSQAQGVAGELFF. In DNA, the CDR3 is TGTGCCAGCAGCCAGGCGCAGGGGGTGGCCGGGGAGCTGTTTTTT.

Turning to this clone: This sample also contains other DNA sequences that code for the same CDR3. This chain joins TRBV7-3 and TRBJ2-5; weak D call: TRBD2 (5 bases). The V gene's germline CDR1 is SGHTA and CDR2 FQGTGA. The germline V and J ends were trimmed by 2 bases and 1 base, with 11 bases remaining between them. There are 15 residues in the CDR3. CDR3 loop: CASSLLGGSQETQYF. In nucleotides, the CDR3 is TGTGCCAGCAGCTTACTAGGCGGGTCCCAAGAGACCCAGTACTTC.

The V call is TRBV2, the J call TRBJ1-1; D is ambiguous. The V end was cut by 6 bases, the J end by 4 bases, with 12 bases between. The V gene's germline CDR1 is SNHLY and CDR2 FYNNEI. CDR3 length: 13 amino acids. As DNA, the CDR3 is TGTGCCAGCAGCCATCCCCGGGGCACTGAAGCTTTCTTT. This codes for CASSHPRGTEAFF.

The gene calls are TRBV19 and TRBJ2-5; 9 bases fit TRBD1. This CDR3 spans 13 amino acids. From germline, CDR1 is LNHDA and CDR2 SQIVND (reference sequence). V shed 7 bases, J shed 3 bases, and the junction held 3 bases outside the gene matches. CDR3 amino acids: CASNRDREETQYF. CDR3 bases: TGTGCCAGTAACCGGGACAGGGAAGAGACCCAGTACTTC.

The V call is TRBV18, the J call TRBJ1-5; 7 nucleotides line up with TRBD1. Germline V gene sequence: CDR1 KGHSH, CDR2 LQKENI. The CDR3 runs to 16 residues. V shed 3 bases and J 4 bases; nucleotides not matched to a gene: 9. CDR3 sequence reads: CASSPRLDRVNQPQHF. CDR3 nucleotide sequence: TGTGCCAGCTCACCCAGACTAGACAGGGTAAATCAGCCCCAGCATTTT. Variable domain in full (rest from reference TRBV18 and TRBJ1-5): NAGVMQNPRHLVRRRGQEARLRCSPMKGHSHVYWYRQLPEEGLKFMVYLQKENIIDESGMPKERFSAEFPKEGPSILRIQQVVRGDSAAYFCASSPRLDRVNQPQHFGDGTRLSIL.

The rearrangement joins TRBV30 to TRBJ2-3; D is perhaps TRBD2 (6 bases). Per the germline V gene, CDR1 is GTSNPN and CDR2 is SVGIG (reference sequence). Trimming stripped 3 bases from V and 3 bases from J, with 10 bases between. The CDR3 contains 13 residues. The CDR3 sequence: CAWRRRGTDTQYF. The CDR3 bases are TGTGCCTGGAGAAGGAGGGGAACAGATACGCAGTATTTT.

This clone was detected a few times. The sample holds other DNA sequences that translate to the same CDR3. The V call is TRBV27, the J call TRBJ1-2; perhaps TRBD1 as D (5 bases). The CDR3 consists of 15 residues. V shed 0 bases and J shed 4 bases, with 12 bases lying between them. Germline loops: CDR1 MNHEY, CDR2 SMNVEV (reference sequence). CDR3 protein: CASSLSGGGGYGYTF. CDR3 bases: TGTGCCAGCAGTTTATCCGGGGGAGGAGGCTATGGCTACACCTTC.

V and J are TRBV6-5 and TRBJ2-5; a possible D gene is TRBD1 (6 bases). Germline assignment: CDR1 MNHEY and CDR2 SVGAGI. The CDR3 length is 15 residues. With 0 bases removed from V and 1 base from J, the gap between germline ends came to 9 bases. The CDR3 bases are TGTGCCAGCAGTTACTCCCCAGGGGTCCAAGAGACCCAGTACTTC. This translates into CASSYSPGVQETQYF.

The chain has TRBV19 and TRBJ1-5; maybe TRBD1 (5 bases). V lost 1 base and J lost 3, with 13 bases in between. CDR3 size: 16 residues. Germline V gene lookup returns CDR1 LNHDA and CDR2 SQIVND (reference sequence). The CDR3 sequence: CASSIGGTGFNQPQHF. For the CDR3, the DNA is TGTGCCAGTAGTATAGGGGGCACTGGATTCAATCAGCCCCAGCATTTT.

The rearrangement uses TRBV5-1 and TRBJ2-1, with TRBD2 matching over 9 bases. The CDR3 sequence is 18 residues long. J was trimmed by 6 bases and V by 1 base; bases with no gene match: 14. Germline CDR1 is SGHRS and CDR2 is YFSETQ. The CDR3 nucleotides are TGCGCCAGCAGCTTGAATCCAGCGGGGGGTTCTCGGGGCAATGAGCAGTTCTTC. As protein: CASSLNPAGGSRGNEQFF.

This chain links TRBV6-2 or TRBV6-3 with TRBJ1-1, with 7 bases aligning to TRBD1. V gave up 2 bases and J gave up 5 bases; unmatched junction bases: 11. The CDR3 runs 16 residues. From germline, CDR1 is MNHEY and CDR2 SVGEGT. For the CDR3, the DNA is TGTGCCAGCAGTTACACTCGACAGGGCGAGGAGACTGAAGCTTTCTTT. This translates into CASSYTRQGEETEAFF.